Each of the 5 T cell receptor beta chains below was sequenced from the same sample in a study of shared clonotypes between healthy human individuals. Assay used: immunoSEQ multiplex PCR; TCRdb lists only in-frame clones, some missing. The table shows 2.3 million or so clones, with approximately 93% occurring only once. The source material was naive CD4+ T cells from PBMCs. Regarding subset: CD45RA+ positively selected. The source is a man aged 18 to 35 in good health. Some clones in this sample may be carry-over from other donors' samples.

This chain links TRBV5-1 with TRBJ2-4; 7 positions agree with TRBD2. The CDR3 totals 15 residues. Looked up from germline, CDR1 is SGHRS and CDR2 is YFSETQ. V was pared by 6 bases and J by 2 bases, with 8 bases of the junction left unmatched. DNA of the CDR3: TGCGCCAGCACCAGCGGGGAGGTGACCAAAAACATTCAGTACTTC. Its protein is CASTSGEVTKNIQYF.

This clone has only one observation. This chain connects TRBV5-1 to TRBJ2-2, with TRBD1 matching 7 bases. Unmatched junction bases numbered 9, after V lost 4 bases and J lost 6 bases. This CDR3 has 15 residues. In germline, CDR1 is SGHRS, CDR2 YFSETQ. The CDR3 region has the DNA TGCGCCAGCAGCGCTGACAGGGCCGAGGCCGGGGAGCTGTTTTTT. It codes for CASSADRAEAGELFF.

As for this clone: Mismatch with germline at one junction end may stem from a read error. The J gene is TRBJ2-2, the V gene TRBV11-2; perhaps D is TRBD1 or TRBD2 (6 bases each). This CDR3 region has 17 residues. CDR1 and CDR2 (germline): SGHAT, FQNNGV. Written as DNA, the CDR3 is TGTGCCAGCAGTTTAGGGCCCGGGGGCCGAATCGCCGGGGAGCTGTTTTTT. This sequence encodes CASSLGPGGRIAGELFF.

As concerns this clone: Mismatch with germline at one junction end may stem from a read error. This chain connects TRBV6-5 to TRBJ1-2; no clear D gene. Germline V gene sequence: CDR1 MNHEY, CDR2 SVGAGI. This CDR3 region has 11 residues. Written as DNA, the CDR3 is TGTGCCAGCAGTGATAACGATGGCTACACCTTC. This encodes CASSDNDGYTF.

The chain has TRBV7-2 and TRBJ2-1; TRBD2 matches 15 bases. CDR3 length: 16 residues. The V gene's germline CDR1 is SGHTA and CDR2 FQGNSA. The junction had 7 bases not matched to a gene; V was cut back by 6 bases and J by 7 bases. DNA of the CDR3: TGTGCCAGCAGGTCACCTGGGACTAGCGGGAGGAATGAGCAGTTCTTC. Translating gives CASRSPGTSGRNEQFF.